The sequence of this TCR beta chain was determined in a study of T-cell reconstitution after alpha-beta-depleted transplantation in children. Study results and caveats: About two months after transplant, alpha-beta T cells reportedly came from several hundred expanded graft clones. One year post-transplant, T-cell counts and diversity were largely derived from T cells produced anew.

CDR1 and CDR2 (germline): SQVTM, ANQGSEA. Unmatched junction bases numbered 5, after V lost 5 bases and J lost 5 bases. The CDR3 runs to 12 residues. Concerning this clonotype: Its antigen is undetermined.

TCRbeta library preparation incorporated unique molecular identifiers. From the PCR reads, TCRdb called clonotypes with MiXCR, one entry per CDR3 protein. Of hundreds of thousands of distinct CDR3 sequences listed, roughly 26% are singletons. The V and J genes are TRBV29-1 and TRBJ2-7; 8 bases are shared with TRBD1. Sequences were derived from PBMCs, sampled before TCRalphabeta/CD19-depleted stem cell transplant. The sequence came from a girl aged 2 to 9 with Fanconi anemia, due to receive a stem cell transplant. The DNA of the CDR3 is TGCAGCGTTAGGACAGGGATGCACGAGCAGTACTTC. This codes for CSVRTGMHEQYF.